This entry concerns a single T cell receptor beta chain. Its antigen is not identified. The source of the sample is a study of T cell repertoires in cytomegalovirus infection. TCRdb used MiXCR to reprocess the reads, holding one entry per CDR3 protein. The sample yields approximately 110,000 distinct CDR3 sequences, about 40% seen once. Germline values: CDR1 SNHLY, CDR2 FYNNEI. Trimming removed 11 bases from V and 1 base from J, with 21 bases in between. The CDR3 is made up of 16 amino acids. The source is a human donor in good health (CMV status not recorded). Some clones in this sample may be carry-over from other donors' samples. The genes are TRBV2 and TRBJ2-1; either TRBD1 or TRBD2 may fit D (5 bases each). The material was CD8+ T cells from cultured PBMCs, obtained from culture after CMV antigen stimulation. The CDR3 nucleotides read TGTGCCGGCACCGGGACCTACACGGAATCCTACAATGAGCAGTTCTTC. Translating it yields CAGTGTYTESYNEQFF.